The entry below describes one TCR beta chain. This sample is drawn from a study of blood T cell repertoires in COVID-19. Whole-study context: From the United States, Italy and Spain came samples of acute and convalescent COVID-19. T cells, B-cell-depleted T cells, or PBMCs supplied cDNA or gDNA.

CDR3 size: 13 residues. The germline V gene has CDR1 SGHRS and CDR2 YFSETQ. The V end was cut by 4 bases, the J end by 3 bases, with 9 bases between. Assay: immunoSEQ multiplex PCR; the TCRdb copy retains only in-frame clones and omits some. The table includes some 150,000 clones, roughly 73% detected once. This chain uses TRBV5-1 with TRBJ2-3; D uncertain. Sequencing was carried out using peripheral blood. This TCR derives from a woman aged 45-60 years with active or convalescent COVID-19. Here the CDR3 DNA reads TGCGCCAGCAGCCTACTACCAACAGATACGCAGTATTTT. Translated, it gives CASSLLPTDTQYF.